This passage covers 20 T cell receptor beta chains from one sample sequenced in a study of T cell repertoires in cytomegalovirus infection. Their specific antigens are unknown. TCRdb re-called the reads with MiXCR, one entry per CDR3 protein. The sample lists roughly 860,000 distinct CDR3 sequences; approximately 32% were seen once. The sample consisted of cultured CD8+ T cells from PBMCs, taken from culture after CMV antigen stimulation. These receptors originate from a human donor in good health (CMV status not recorded). Some clones in this sample may be carry-over from other donors' samples.

This CDR3 reads CATSGPKPSYGGNQPQHF. CDR3 nucleotide sequence: TGTGCCACCAGCGGGCCAAAACCTTCATACGGAGGCAATCAGCCCCAGCATTTT. V gene TRBV15 combines with J gene TRBJ1-5; D not resolved. V gave up 5 bases and J gave up 2 bases, with 22 bases separating them. This CDR3 spans 18 amino acids. The germline V gene encodes CDR1 LNHNV and CDR2 YYDKDF (reference sequence).

CDR3 residues: CASGFGGGGTEAFF. CDR3 bases: TGTGCTAGTGGTTTCGGCGGGGGGGGCACTGAAGCTTTCTTT. The chain uses TRBV12-5 and TRBJ1-1, with a weak D call TRBD1 (5 bases). The CDR3 is 14 residues long. In germline, CDR1 is LGHNT, CDR2 FRNRAP. The V and J ends lost 3 bases and 4 bases respectively, with 12 bases between them.

The CDR3 protein is CASSYSTSGGYEQYV. For the CDR3, the DNA is TGTGCCAGCAGTTACTCCACTAGCGGGGGTTACGAGCAGTACGTC. The chain employs TRBV6-6 and TRBJ2-7; TRBD2 agrees at 11 bases. V lost 0 bases to trimming and J lost 4 bases; unmatched junction nucleotides: 2. CDR3 length: 15 residues. Germline V CDR1 and CDR2: MNHNY, SVGAGI (reference sequence).

This clonotype was seen ten or more times. The chain links TRBV11-1 to TRBJ2-3; D not resolved. Per the germline V gene, CDR1 is SGHAT and CDR2 is FQDESV (reference sequence). Trimming took 5 bases from V and 0 from J, leaving 6 bases between them. This CDR3 contains 13 residues. The CDR3 nucleotides are TGTGCCAGCAGCCCCGATAGCACAGATACGCAGTATTTT. It codes for CASSPDSTDTQYF.

This chain links TRBV28 with TRBJ2-2; 9 bases align to TRBD2. Unmatched junction bases numbered 12, after V lost 10 bases and J lost 3 bases. Germline V gene sequence: CDR1 MDHEN, CDR2 SYDVKM. The CDR3 has 16 residues. CDR3 DNA sequence: TGTGCCACTGCGGGGGGGCGTATTTCGGACACCGGGGAGCTGTTTTTT. Amino acid sequence: CATAGGRISDTGELFF.

J is TRBJ1-1 and V is TRBV6-5; unclear D gene. Germline lookup yields CDR1 MNHEY and CDR2 SVGAGI. Trimming pared 5 bases from V and 1 base from J, leaving 26 bases between. The CDR3 totals 19 residues. The DNA of the CDR3 is TGTGCCAGCAGTCATGTATACCCCGCGGCAGACCAGAGGAACACTGAAGCTTTCTTT. It yields the protein CASSHVYPAADQRNTEAFF.

This clonotype was recorded many times. The CDR3 protein is CASSNASWRWDTEAFF. The DNA for the CDR3 is TGTGCCAGTAGTAATGCTAGCTGGCGGTGGGACACTGAAGCTTTCTTT. J is TRBJ1-1 and V is TRBV19; D remains unclear. V lost 4 bases and J 3 bases, leaving 18 bases between the germline ends. Germline V gives CDR1 LNHDA, CDR2 SQIVND (reference sequence). The CDR3 consists of 16 residues.

Details on this clonotype: A much more abundant neighbour one base away suggests this may be a read error. The conserved phenylalanine or tryptophan is not found at the CDR3 terminus, so this likely reflects a read error. The genes are TRBV7-2 and TRBJ2-3; 8 bases are shared with TRBD2. The CDR3 extends over 13 amino acids. V was pared by 10 bases and J by 6 bases, with 9 bases of the junction left unmatched. Germline assignment: CDR1 SGHTA and CDR2 FQGNSA. The CDR3 DNA reads TGTGCCACCCTAAAGCGGGGGACTGATACGCAGTATTTG. Translation: CATLKRGTDTQYL.

This clonotype was found a few times. V and J are TRBV6-1 and TRBJ1-2; the D is unclear. Germline V lookup: CDR1 MNHNS, CDR2 SASEGT. The V gene lost 9 bases and the J gene lost 8 bases, with 22 bases spanning the gap. The CDR3 has 14 amino acids. This chain's CDR3 is CASTVTTTPRGYTF. In DNA form, the CDR3 reads TGTGCCAGTACCGTCACGACCACCCCCCGCGGCTACACCTTC.

The chain couples TRBV20-1 to TRBJ1-2; no definite D call. The germline CDR1 and CDR2 sequences are DFQATT and SNEGSKA (reference sequence). The V end lost 0 bases, the J end lost 4 bases, and 21 bases lay between the germline ends. This CDR3 is 17 amino acids long. CDR3 sequence: CSARDKGSPIRPYGYTF. CDR3 coding DNA: TGCAGTGCTAGAGATAAGGGTAGCCCGATCCGCCCCTATGGCTACACCTTC.

This clonotype was counted ten times or more. The V gene is TRBV7-9, the J gene TRBJ2-1; the D call may be TRBD1 or TRBD2 (6 bases each). V dropped 5 bases and J dropped 0 bases, with 14 bases sitting between them. The CDR3 is 16 amino acids. Germline V gene lookup returns CDR1 SEHNR and CDR2 FQNEAQ (reference sequence). The CDR3 protein is CASSPSGGSSYNEQFF. In DNA form, the CDR3 reads TGTGCCAGCAGCCCCTCCGGGGGCAGCTCCTACAATGAGCAGTTCTTC. Combining the CDR3 with reference TRBV7-9 and TRBJ2-1 gives the whole variable domain DTGVSQNPRHKITKRGQNVTFRCDPISEHNRLYWYRQTLGQGPEFLTYFQNEAQLEKSRLLSDRFSAERPKGSFSTLEIQRTEQGDSAMYLCASSPSGGSSYNEQFFGPGTRLTVL.

Remarks on this clonotype: Germline and junction disagree at one end, which may indicate a read error. The J gene is TRBJ2-1, the V gene TRBV12-3 or TRBV12-4; D is possibly TRBD1 or TRBD2 (6 bases each). The CDR3 extends over 11 amino acids. CDR3 sequence: CASSLGGEALF. For the CDR3, the DNA is TGTGCCAGCAGCCTCGGGGGCGAGGCGTTGTTC.

The rearrangement uses TRBV6-2 or TRBV6-3 and TRBJ2-5; D ambiguous. Trimming removed 4 bases at V and 4 bases at J, with 13 bases between. The CDR3 is 14 residues long. Germline V CDR1 and CDR2: MNHEY, SVGEGT. In DNA, the CDR3 is TGTGCCAGCAGTTCGGGCCCCTTGAGAGAGACCCAGTACTTC. It specifies CASSSGPLRETQYF.

This clonotype was counted between two and nine times. V and J are TRBV7-2 and TRBJ2-3; 11 bases match TRBD2. Per germline, CDR1 SGHTA and CDR2 FQGNSA. CDR3 size: 14 residues. Trimming removed 5 bases from V and 9 bases from J; junction bases left unmatched: 7. CDR3 nucleotide sequence: TGTGCCAGCAGCAATAGCGGGGGGGCGATAACGCAGTATTTT. Its translation: CASSNSGGAITQYF.

This clonotype turned up a few times. This chain links TRBV27 with TRBJ1-2, with TRBD1 matching 7 bases. V gave up 1 base and J gave up 0 bases; unmatched junction bases: 2. Germline CDR1 MNHEY, CDR2 SMNVEV (reference sequence). CDR3 size: 15 residues. The DNA of the CDR3 is TGTGCCAGCAGTTTATACAGGGGCACTAACTATGGCTACACCTTC. Translated: CASSLYRGTNYGYTF.

On this clonotype: A much larger clone lies one base from this, so it may be a read error. The genes are TRBV7-6 and TRBJ2-7, with D perhaps matching TRBD1 or TRBD2 (6 bases each). Looked up from germline, CDR1 is SGHVS and CDR2 is FNYEAQ. The CDR3 length is 13 residues. With 4 bases removed from V and 9 bases from J, the gap between germline ends came to 16 bases. The CDR3: CASSSSPGGGQYF. DNA of the CDR3: TGTGCCAGCAGCTCATCCCCCGGGGGCGGGCAGTACTTC.

This clonotype was detected ten times or more. V gene TRBV7-9 combines with J gene TRBJ1-2, with D uncertain. From germline, CDR1 is SEHNR and CDR2 FQNEAQ (reference sequence). The length of the CDR3 is 12 residues. V was cut by 1 base and J by 6 bases, with 6 bases left in between. CDR3 sequence (DNA): TGTGCCAGCAGCTTAGGACCGGATGGCTACACCTTC. As protein: CASSLGPDGYTF.

In its sample, this clonotype was seen a few times. The rearrangement links TRBV5-6 to TRBJ1-1; D remains unclear. The CDR3 runs to 15 residues. CDR1 is SGHDT, CDR2 YYEEEE, per germline. The germline V and J ends were trimmed by 1 base and 1 base, with 11 bases remaining between them. The CDR3 protein is CASSLMCCANTEAFF. As DNA, the CDR3 is TGTGCCAGCAGCTTGATGTGTTGTGCGAACACTGAAGCTTTCTTT. Complete variable domain (other parts from reference TRBV5-6 and TRBJ1-1): DAGVTQSPTHLIKTRGQQVTLRCSPKSGHDTVSWYQQALGQGPQFIFQYYEEEERQRGNFPDRFSGHQFPNYSSELNVNALLLGDSALYLCASSLMCCANTEAFFGQGTRLTVV.

The CDR3 is CASSNPTGLIYGYTF. In nucleotides, the CDR3 is TGCGCCAGCAGCAACCCGACAGGGCTCATCTATGGCTACACCTTC. This chain uses TRBV4-1 with TRBJ1-2, with TRBD1 matching 7 bases. From germline, CDR1 is MGHRA and CDR2 YSYEKL. The trim removed 5 bases at V and 4 bases at J, leaving 10 bases unmatched. The CDR3 totals 15 residues.

This clonotype appeared many times. This chain links TRBV27 with TRBJ2-7; 11 bases are shared with TRBD1. This CDR3 spans 13 amino acids. Per germline, CDR1 MNHEY and CDR2 SMNVEV (reference sequence). V trimming: 3 bases; J trimming: 7 bases; junction bases outside the gene matches: 2. The CDR3 is CASSFGTGGEQYF. CDR3 DNA: TGTGCCAGCAGTTTCGGGACAGGGGGTGAGCAGTACTTC.